A selection of T cell receptor beta chains follows, all from one sample in a study of blood T cell repertoires in COVID-19. Clones were read by immunoSEQ multiplex PCR, and TCRdb kept only the in-frame ones, dropping some. Here the sample spans about 270,000 clones, approximately 86% being singletons. Sequencing was performed on peripheral blood. The receptors originated from a woman aged 18-29 years with acute or convalescent COVID-19. Both conserved end residues are part of each CDR3. A D gene is named only where the DNA matches it firmly. Clone sizes are given selectively: once, few, many, or a class where the clone is expanded.

abundance | j_gene | v_gene | d_gene | CDR3nt | CDR3aa
NA | TRBJ2-1 | TRBV2 | NA | TGTGCCAGCAATCCGGGGGGCCGTTACAATGAGCAGTTCTTC | CASNPGGRYNEQFF
NA | TRBJ2-1 | TRBV11-1 | TRBD2 | TGTGCCAGCAGCCCGAGCGGGAGTGGCCAAAATGAGCAGTTCTTC | CASSPSGSGQNEQFF
NA | TRBJ1-2 | TRBV29-1 | NA | TGCAGCGTTGAGACCTCGGGGTTCGGCTACACCTTC | CSVETSGFGYTF
NA | TRBJ2-7 | TRBV28 | TRBD2 | TGTGCCAGCAGTTTGGCCCAACTAGCGGGGCCCGAGCAGTACTTC | CASSLAQLAGPEQYF
NA | TRBJ2-1 | TRBV6-4 | TRBD2 | TGTGCCAGCAGTCCCCTAGCGGGAGCTTACAATGAGCAGTTCTTC | CASSPLAGAYNEQFF
NA | TRBJ1-1 | TRBV6-2/TRBV6-3 | NA | TGTGCCAGCAGTTATACCGAAGGCGGGGGAGTGGTCGACACTGAAGCTTTCTTT | CASSYTEGGGVVDTEAFF
NA | TRBJ2-5 | TRBV7-6 | NA | TGTGCCAGCAGCTTAGTGAGGGTAGAGACCCAGTACTTC | CASSLVRVETQYF
few | TRBJ2-7 | TRBV6-5 | TRBD2 | TGTGCCAGCAGCTACCTAGCGGGAGGCTACTACGAGCAGTACTTC | CASSYLAGGYYEQYF
NA | TRBJ1-4 | TRBV30 | NA | TGTGCCTGGAGCGTAGGAGGGGGGGTTGGTGGAAAACTGTTTTTT | CAWSVGGGVGGKLFF
once | TRBJ2-7 | TRBV5-1 | TRBD2 | TGCGCCAGCAGCAGACCACTAGCGGGAGGCCCTTACGAGCAGTACTTC | CASSRPLAGGPYEQYF
NA | TRBJ2-7 | TRBV7-9 | TRBD2 | TGTGCCAGCAGCTTAGGGGGTAGCGGGAGATACGAGCAGTACTTC | CASSLGGSGRYEQYF
NA | TRBJ1-1 | TRBV27 | TRBD1 | TGTGCCAGCAGTCCGTACCTAAATGACAGGGGCGTTAGTTTCCGCACTGAAGCTTTCTTT | CASSPYLNDRGVSFRTEAFF
NA | TRBJ2-5 | TRBV3-1/TRBV3-2 | NA | TGTGCCAGCAGCCAAGATAATGTCCGGACCCAGTACTTC | CASSQDNVRTQYF
NA | TRBJ2-5 | TRBV28 | NA | TGTGCCAGCAGCCGAGAGGCCCAGTACTTC | CASSREAQYF
NA | TRBJ1-5 | TRBV3-1/TRBV3-2 | NA | TGTGCCAGCAGCCAACGGGGGGGCAATCAGCCCCAGCATTTT | CASSQRGGNQPQHF
NA | TRBJ2-1 | TRBV27 | TRBD2 | TGTGCCAGCAACCCGCCCAGCGGGAGCCGTAGTGAGCAGTTCTTC | CASNPPSGSRSEQFF
NA | TRBJ2-3 | TRBV2 | TRBD2 | TGTGCCAGCAGTGACCCACTAGCGGGAGTAGCAGATACGCAGTATTTT | CASSDPLAGVADTQYF
once | TRBJ2-5 | TRBV19 | TRBD2 | TGTGCCAGTAGTAGGGGTAGCGGGGCAGGACAAGAGACCCAGTACTTC | CASSRGSGAGQETQYF
NA | TRBJ1-5 | TRBV28 | TRBD1 | TGTGCCAGCACCCGAGGCCCGGACAGGGACAATCAGCCCCAGCATTTT | CASTRGPDRDNQPQHF
NA | TRBJ2-3 | TRBV9 | TRBD2 | TGTGCCAGCAGCGTCACTAGCGGCTACACAGATACGCAGTATTTT | CASSVTSGYTDTQYF